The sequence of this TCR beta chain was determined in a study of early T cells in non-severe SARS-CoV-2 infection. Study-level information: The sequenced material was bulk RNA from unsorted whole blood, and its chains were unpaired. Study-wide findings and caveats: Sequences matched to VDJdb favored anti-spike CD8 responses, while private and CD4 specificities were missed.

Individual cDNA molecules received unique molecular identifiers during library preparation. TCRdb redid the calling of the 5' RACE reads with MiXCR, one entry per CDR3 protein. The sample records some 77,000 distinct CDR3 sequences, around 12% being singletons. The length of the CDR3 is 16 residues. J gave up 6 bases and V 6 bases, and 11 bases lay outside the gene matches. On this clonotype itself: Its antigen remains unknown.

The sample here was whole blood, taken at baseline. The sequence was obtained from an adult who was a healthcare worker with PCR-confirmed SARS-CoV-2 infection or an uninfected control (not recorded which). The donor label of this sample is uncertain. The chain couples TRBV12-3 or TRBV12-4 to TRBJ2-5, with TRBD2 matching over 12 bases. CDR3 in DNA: TGTGCCAGCAGCACCAGCCCGACTAGCGGGAGTAAGACCCAGTACTTC. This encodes CASSTSPTSGSKTQYF.